This is a list of T cell receptor beta chains from one sample in a study of blood T cell repertoires in COVID-19. TCRdb's table, derived via immunoSEQ multiplex PCR, lists solely in-frame clones and lacks some. Seen here are approximately 59,000 clones, around four fifths observed once, and the top ten hold approximately 3.5%. The sequencing input was peripheral blood. The receptors stem from an elderly woman with acute or convalescent COVID-19. Each CDR3 is given with its conserved first and last residue. A D gene is named only where the DNA matches it firmly. Only some rows state a clone size, as once, few, many or a class for expanded clones.

TRBD2,-,TRBV27,TRBJ2-1,TGTGCCAGCAGTTTGGGGGCTAGCGGGAGAGGAGAGCAGTTCTTC,CASSLGASGRGEQFF
-,-,TRBV18,TRBJ1-3,TGTGCCAGCTCATCAGGGTCGGCTGGAAACACCATATATTTT,CASSSGSAGNTIYF
TRBD1,-,TRBV5-1,TRBJ2-5,TGCGCCAGCAGCTTGTTCGGTGGGGACAGGGGGCGTGAGACCCAGTACTTC,CASSLFGGDRGRETQYF
TRBD2,-,TRBV2,TRBJ2-7,TGTGCCAGCAGTGATGGACTAGCGGGAATAGAGCAGTACTTC,CASSDGLAGIEQYF
TRBD1,-,TRBV6-6,TRBJ2-7,TGTGCCAGCAGTCCCTATTGGGACAGGGTTAGCTCCTACGAGCAGTACTTC,CASSPYWDRVSSYEQYF
TRBD1,-,TRBV15,TRBJ2-7,TGTGCCACCAGCAGAAACCGAGTTGGGACAGTGGTCAACGAGCAGTACTTC,CATSRNRVGTVVNEQYF
-,-,TRBV30,TRBJ2-2,TGTGCCTGTGCTCCCCTGAGGGTCGGGGAGCTGTTTTTT,CACAPLRVGELFF
TRBD2,-,TRBV6-4,TRBJ2-3,TGTGCCAGCAGTGAGAGCGGGGCCACAGATACGCAGTATTTT,CASSESGATDTQYF
TRBD2,-,TRBV18,TRBJ2-7,TGTGCCAGCTCACCGTTAGAACTAGCGGGAGCCCTTCGCTCCTACGAGCAGTACTTC,CASSPLELAGALRSYEQYF
-,-,TRBV2,TRBJ1-2,TGTGCCAGCAGTAGTCAGGGAAACTATGGCTACACCTTC,CASSSQGNYGYTF
TRBD2,-,TRBV11-2,TRBJ2-1,TGTGCCAGCAGCTTAGTCCTAGCGGGAGGTGGCAATGAGCAGTTCTTC,CASSLVLAGGGNEQFF
TRBD2,-,TRBV5-4,TRBJ2-1,TGTGCCAGCAGCACCACTAGCGTCAATGAGCAGTTCTTC,CASSTTSVNEQFF
-,-,TRBV18,TRBJ2-5,TGTGCCAGCTCACCAGTACTCGAACAAGAGACCCAGTACTTC,CASSPVLEQETQYF
-,-,TRBV28,TRBJ1-1,TGTGCCAGCACGAGACAATTGAACACTGAAGCTTTCTTT,CASTRQLNTEAFF
-,-,TRBV5-4,TRBJ2-5,TGTGCCAGCAGCCCTTTAGCCGAGACCCAGTACTTC,CASSPLAETQYF
-,few,TRBV6-6,TRBJ1-2,TGTGCCAGCAGCCTGAGACAAGCCGAATATGGCTACACCTTC,CASSLRQAEYGYTF
TRBD2,-,TRBV7-2,TRBJ2-1,TGTGCCAGCAGCTCCCCTGCGGGGGGGCCGGTCTATGAGCAGTTCTTC,CASSSPAGGPVYEQFF
-,-,TRBV7-7,TRBJ2-2,TGTGCCAGCAGCCCATCAACACAGAACACCGGGGAGCTGTTTTTT,CASSPSTQNTGELFF
TRBD2,-,TRBV3-1/TRBV3-2,TRBJ2-1,TGTGCCAGCGAAGAGCGGGCTAGCGGTGACGCGGATGAGCAGTTCTTC,CASEERASGDADEQFF
TRBD2,-,TRBV23-1,TRBJ2-7,TGCGCCAGCAGTCAAGTCATCAGAGGACTAGCGGGAGGACTACACTACGAGCAGTACTTC,CASSQVIRGLAGGLHYEQYF
-,once,TRBV12-3/TRBV12-4,TRBJ1-1,TGTGCCAGCAGTTTTTCAGGGGCTGAAGCTTTCTTT,CASSFSGAEAFF
-,-,TRBV19,TRBJ1-3,TGTGCCAGTAGTATGGGACTCTCAACCGCTGGAAACACCATATATTTT,CASSMGLSTAGNTIYF
-,-,TRBV9,TRBJ2-5,TGTGCCAGCAGCCCCGGGACTTACGAAGAGACCCAGTACTTC,CASSPGTYEETQYF
TRBD1,once,TRBV19,TRBJ2-7,TGTGCCAGTACCCCGACAGGGGACCTATCCTACGAGCAGTACTTC,CASTPTGDLSYEQYF
TRBD1,once,TRBV5-4,TRBJ1-3,TGTGCCAGCAGCTTGGGGGGACAGGGAGGAAACACCATATATTTT,CASSLGGQGGNTIYF
-,-,TRBV4-1,TRBJ2-3,TGCGCCAGCAGCCAAGGATTAGGACTCCCAGATACGCAGTATTTT,CASSQGLGLPDTQYF
TRBD1,-,TRBV7-2,TRBJ1-4,TGTGCCAGCAGCTTCCGGGACAGGGGGGGAAAACTGTTTTTT,CASSFRDRGGKLFF
TRBD2,-,TRBV5-1,TRBJ2-5,TGCGCCAGCAGCTTTAGCGGGGGGCAAGAGACCCAGTACTTC,CASSFSGGQETQYF
-,-,TRBV11-3,TRBJ2-7,TGTGCCAGCAGCCCGAACTCAACAGGGTATCGCGAGCAGTACTTC,CASSPNSTGYREQYF
-,-,TRBV28,TRBJ1-3,TGTGCCAGCAGTTTATTAGTTGGTAGCTCTGGAAACACCATATATTTT,CASSLLVGSSGNTIYF
-,-,TRBV2,TRBJ2-3,TGTGCCAGCAATCCCCTGGGGCAGGGTGGCACAGATACGCAGTATTTT,CASNPLGQGGTDTQYF
-,-,TRBV19,TRBJ1-4,TGTGCCAGTAGTAATGGTTTTGGTCGGGAGCCGAGTGAAAAACTGTTTTTT,CASSNGFGREPSEKLFF
TRBD1,-,TRBV12-5,TRBJ2-3,TGTGCTAGTATGACAGGGGTCCTTAGCACAGATACGCAGTATTTT,CASMTGVLSTDTQYF
TRBD2,-,TRBV11-2,TRBJ2-7,TGTGCCAGCAGCCCCCGAGCGGGAGGCCCTGGAGAGCAGTACTTC,CASSPRAGGPGEQYF
-,-,TRBV6-5,TRBJ1-2,TGTGCCAGCAGTTACTCCCGATTGGGTAGGGGAATTGGCTACACCTTC,CASSYSRLGRGIGYTF
-,-,TRBV27,TRBJ2-7,TGTGCCAGCAGTACGGCGGATGGCTCCTACGAGCAGTACTTC,CASSTADGSYEQYF
-,few,TRBV7-2,TRBJ1-1,TGTGCCAGCAGCACCAGGGAAGTGAACACTGAAGCTTTCTTT,CASSTREVNTEAFF
TRBD1,-,TRBV30,TRBJ1-2,TGTGCCTGGAGCAGGGACAGGCCCTATGGCTACACCTTC,CAWSRDRPYGYTF
-,once,TRBV6-5,TRBJ2-3,TGTGCCAGCAGTTATAGTGTGGACATCACAGATACGCAGTATTTT,CASSYSVDITDTQYF
-,-,TRBV4-2,TRBJ1-1,TGTGCCAGCAGCCAAGATTGGCAGGGTGGTGAAGCTTTCTTT,CASSQDWQGGEAFF
TRBD2,-,TRBV2,TRBJ2-5,TGTGCCAGCGGGGGACTAGCGAGAATCGAGACCCAGTACTTC,CASGGLARIETQYF
-,once,TRBV19,TRBJ1-1,TGTGCCAGTAGCCCCATTGGGGAGATGAACACTGAAGCTTTCTTT,CASSPIGEMNTEAFF
-,-,TRBV7-9,TRBJ1-1,TGTGCCAGCAGCCCTTATGGGGAGGGACTGAACACTGAAGCTTTCTTT,CASSPYGEGLNTEAFF
-,-,TRBV5-8,TRBJ2-5,TGTGCCAGCAGCTTGGATCGCTTGCGAACGGAGACCCAGTACTTC,CASSLDRLRTETQYF
TRBD2,-,TRBV5-4,TRBJ2-2,TGTGCCAGCAGCTTTCTAGCGGGCACCGGGGAGCTGTTTTTT,CASSFLAGTGELFF
TRBD2,-,TRBV30,TRBJ2-5,TGTGCCTGGAGTGCCCTCGGGGGGGCTCAAGAGACCCAGTACTTC,CAWSALGGAQETQYF
TRBD1,-,TRBV2,TRBJ1-1,TGTGCCAGCAGACCCCAGGGGGGTACTGAAGCTTTCTTT,CASRPQGGTEAFF
TRBD1,-,TRBV5-6,TRBJ1-4,TGTGCCAGCAGCTTGGGACAGGGAACTTCTCTGGAAGAAAAACTGTTTTTT,CASSLGQGTSLEEKLFF
TRBD1,-,TRBV19,TRBJ1-2,TGTGCCAGTAGTGCAAAGACAGGGGGCGGCTATGGCTACACCTTC,CASSAKTGGGYGYTF
-,-,TRBV7-9,TRBJ2-7,TGTGCCAGCACCAATGCGGTCGGATACGGCGAGCAGTACTTC,CASTNAVGYGEQYF
TRBD1,-,TRBV30,TRBJ1-2,TGTGCCTGGACTACAGGGGGAAGGGGCTACACCTTC,CAWTTGGRGYTF
-,-,TRBV7-3,TRBJ2-3,TGTGCCAGCAGCTCCTCCGGAGGCACAGATACGCAGTATTTT,CASSSSGGTDTQYF
TRBD1,-,TRBV4-1,TRBJ2-7,TGCGCCAGCAGCCAATCGACAGGGGGCGCTTCAAACGAGCAGTACTTC,CASSQSTGGASNEQYF